This T cell receptor beta chain was recorded in a study of identical twins. Study observations and caveats: Where out-of-frame alpha sequences were twin-shared, they showed excess low generation probability.

Remarks on this clonotype: The antigen remains unidentified.

Healthy Caucasians were all of the donors. A universal primer site came from template switching; cDNA carried unique molecular identifiers. TCRdb re-analysed the 5' RACE reads in MiXCR, keeping a single row per CDR3 protein. The sample consists of around 490,000 distinct CDR3 sequences, 20% to 25% of them appearing once. The CDR3 sequence is 15 residues long. Germline V CDR1 and CDR2: KGHSH, LQKENI. Trimming left V 0 bases short and J 5 bases short, with 12 bases between. In addition, the sample was reused for a study of yellow fever vaccine responses in identical twins. That study adds: Vaccine-induced T cell responses in twins were reportedly observed to appear partly convergent, partly personalized.

This TCR derives from a woman under 30 in good health. The rearrangement uses TRBV18 and TRBJ2-3, with D perhaps TRBD2 (5 bases). Sequenced material: CD4+ T cells sorted from blood. The CDR3 DNA follows: TGTGCCAGCTCACCACCGTTGATCGAGGGAGATACGCAGTATTTT. This sequence encodes CASSPPLIEGDTQYF.